This T cell receptor beta chain comes out of a study of blood T cell repertoires in COVID-19. Looked up from germline, CDR1 is SGHDT and CDR2 is YYEEEE. V lost 0 bases and J 5 bases, leaving 12 bases between the germline ends. This CDR3 has 15 amino acids. Generated by immunoSEQ multiplex PCR, the TCRdb table keeps only in-frame clones and is missing some. The sample consists of some 350,000 clones, 89% of them appearing once. This sequence was found in a woman aged 30 to 39 with COVID-19, enrolled during active disease. The rearrangement joins TRBV5-6 to TRBJ2-1, with D tentatively TRBD1 (6 bases). The sample comprised peripheral blood. CDR3 residues: CASSLGVGAHNEQFF. CDR3 bases: TGTGCCAGCAGCTTGGGAGTGGGGGCCCACAATGAGCAGTTCTTC.